The 21 T cell receptor beta chains in this list originate from one sample, sequenced in a study of blood T cell repertoires in COVID-19. The data were produced by immunoSEQ multiplex PCR, yet TCRdb's version contains in-frame clones alone and is incomplete. The table records around 75,000 clones, 79% of them present only once. Sample: peripheral blood. These receptors were collected from a woman of 80 years or more with active or convalescent COVID-19.

The chain couples TRBV7-2 to TRBJ2-1; maybe TRBD2 (5 bases). Germline CDR1 and CDR2: SGHTA and FQGNSA. CDR3 size: 15 residues. V was clipped by 5 bases and J by 9 bases, with 20 bases between them. Here the CDR3 DNA reads TGTGCCAGCAGCCCCCACCGGGAACACTCCATTGAGCAGTTCTTC. Protein product: CASSPHREHSIEQFF.

The rearrangement links TRBV16 to TRBJ2-7; D may be TRBD1 (6 bases). CDR1 is KGHSY and CDR2 is FQNENV in the germline V gene. With 4 bases removed from V and 3 bases from J, the gap between germline ends came to 13 bases. This CDR3 is built from 14 residues. CDR3 nucleotides: TGTGCCAGCAGCCGTTGGGACACTTACTACGAGCAGTACTTC. It codes for CASSRWDTYYEQYF.

This clone was seen a single time. The CDR3 sequence: CASSLAVGQSNQPQHF. As DNA, the CDR3 is TGTGCCAGCAGCTTAGCGGTGGGGCAAAGCAATCAGCCCCAGCATTTT. This chain joins TRBV11-2 and TRBJ1-5; maybe TRBD1 (5 bases). The CDR3 is made up of 16 amino acids. Germline-derived CDR1 and CDR2 are SGHAT and FQNNGV. V shed 1 base and J shed 1 base, with 11 bases lying between them.

The chain joins TRBV24-1 to TRBJ2-1, with a possible D match to TRBD2 (5 bases). Germline lookup yields CDR1 KGHDR and CDR2 SFDVKD. This CDR3 spans 13 amino acids. V was shortened by 1 base and J by 9 bases, with 9 bases between the two germline ends. The CDR3, as DNA: TGTGCCACCAGTGATTTCGTCCGGGGTGAGCAGTTCTTC. This sequence encodes CATSDFVRGEQFF.

The chain recombines TRBV18 with TRBJ1-5; TRBD1 aligns across 9 bases. The CDR3 totals 13 residues. The germline V gene encodes CDR1 KGHSH and CDR2 LQKENI. The ends lost 5 bases at V and 5 bases at J; junction bases unmatched: 1. The DNA of the CDR3 is TGTGCCAGCTCAGGGGACAGGGATCAGCCCCAGCATTTT. This encodes CASSGDRDQPQHF.

The rearrangement uses TRBV4-1 and TRBJ2-5, with D unclear. V was cut by 0 bases and J by 2 bases, with 10 bases left in between. The CDR3 has 15 amino acids. Germline CDR1 is MGHRA and CDR2 is YSYEKL. The chain's CDR3 is CASSQDQNKQETQYF. The CDR3 bases are TGCGCCAGCAGCCAAGATCAAAACAAACAAGAGACCCAGTACTTC.

The chain uses TRBV2 and TRBJ1-6; D perhaps matches TRBD1 (6 bases). The V end was cut by 6 bases, the J end by 7 bases, with 10 bases between. Germline CDR1 and CDR2: SNHLY and FYNNEI. This CDR3 is built from 13 residues. As DNA, the CDR3 is TGTGCCAGCAGGACAGGCGAGAATTCACCCCTCCACTTT. This encodes CASRTGENSPLHF. The full variable domain, with the rest looked up from reference TRBV2 and TRBJ1-6, is EPEVTQTPSHQVTQMGQEVILRCVPISNHLYFYWYRQILGQKVEFLVSFYNNEISEKSEIFDDQFSVERPDGSNFTLKIRSTKLEDSAMYFCASRTGENSPLHFGNGTRLTVT.

The chain carries TRBV12-1 and TRBJ1-2; TRBD1 is the table's D call, not checked against the DNA. TRBV12-1 is flagged as a pseudogene. This CDR3 is built from 15 residues. In DNA, the CDR3 is TGTGCCAGCAGCTTCCTTCGACAGGGGGTAATTGGCTACACCTTC. Its protein product is CASSFLRQGVIGYTF.

The gene calls are TRBV5-4 and TRBJ1-2; TRBD1 aligns across 7 bases. V was pared by 0 bases and J by 0 bases, with 8 bases of the junction left unmatched. Germline V lookup: CDR1 SGHNT, CDR2 YYREEE (reference sequence). This CDR3 comprises 17 residues. This CDR3 is CASSLARGALSNYGYTF. The CDR3 nucleotides are TGTGCCAGCAGCTTGGCCAGGGGGGCACTATCTAACTATGGCTACACCTTC.

This clone was observed a few times. The chain uses TRBV19 and TRBJ2-7; possibly TRBD1 for D (6 bases). The CDR3 contains 14 residues. With 5 bases removed from V and 7 bases from J, the gap between germline ends came to 18 bases. Germline-derived CDR1 and CDR2 are LNHDA and SQIVND (reference sequence). DNA of the CDR3: TGTGCCAGTAGTCGGTCAGGGGAATTGGGTGAGCAGTACTTC. Amino acid sequence: CASSRSGELGEQYF.

For the CDR3, the DNA is TGTGCCAGCAGCTTAGATGGCGGGGTAGATACGCAGTATTTT. It translates to CASSLDGGVDTQYF. The chain carries TRBV11-2 and TRBJ2-3; the D gene is possibly TRBD2 (6 bases). CDR1 and CDR2 from the germline V gene are SGHAT and FQNNGV. Trimming removed 0 bases at V and 5 bases at J, with 9 bases between. CDR3 length: 14 amino acids.

This rearrangement joins TRBV19 to TRBJ2-6, with 8 bases lining up with TRBD1. V shed 0 bases and J 2 bases; nucleotides not matched to a gene: 15. The CDR3 sequence is 21 residues long. Germline loops: CDR1 LNHDA, CDR2 SQIVND (reference sequence). CDR3: CASSIDPPLGQGRAGANVLTF. As DNA, the CDR3 is TGTGCCAGTAGTATAGATCCCCCACTTGGACAGGGTAGAGCTGGGGCCAACGTCCTGACTTTC. Drawing the rest from reference TRBV19 and TRBJ2-6, the complete variable domain is DGGITQSPKYLFRKEGQNVTLSCEQNLNHDAMYWYRQDPGQGLRLIYYSQIVNDFQKGDIAEGYSVSREKKESFPLTVTSAQKNPTAFYLCASSIDPPLGQGRAGANVLTFGAGSRLTVL.

This chain links TRBV6-1 with TRBJ2-5; 7 bases are shared with TRBD2. Germline V gene lookup returns CDR1 MNHNS and CDR2 SASEGT. The V gene end was trimmed by 2 bases and the J gene end by 0 bases; junction bases not matched to a gene: 3. The CDR3 loop spans 15 amino acids. The CDR3, as DNA: TGTGCCAGCAGTGAACTGGGGGGGTACCAAGAGACCCAGTACTTC. Translation: CASSELGGYQETQYF.

The chain combines TRBV28 with TRBJ2-3, with a possible D match to TRBD2 (5 bases). Trimming pared 6 bases from V and 0 bases from J, leaving 16 bases between. Germline V lookup: CDR1 MDHEN, CDR2 SYDVKM. CDR3 length equals 16 residues. As DNA, the CDR3 is TGTGCCAGCAGCCACCTCGGGCGGGCTAGCACAGATACGCAGTATTTT. Translation gives CASSHLGRASTDTQYF.

The chain has TRBV11-2 and TRBJ1-6, with D possibly matching TRBD1 (6 bases). V was shortened by 5 bases and J by 15 bases, with 26 bases between the two germline ends. Germline-derived CDR1 and CDR2 are SGHAT and FQNNGV. The CDR3 extends over 16 amino acids. This chain's CDR3 is CASSLVFKSGGLLLHF. For the CDR3, the DNA is TGTGCCAGCAGCCTTGTTTTTAAAAGCGGGGGGCTTCTCCTCCACTTT.

The J gene is TRBJ1-1, the V gene TRBV11-3, with D tentatively TRBD1 (5 bases). Between the trimmed V and J ends, which lost 4 bases and 5 bases, there was a span of 23 bases. The CDR3 spans 17 residues. CDR1 is SGHNT and CDR2 is YENEEA in the germline V gene. The CDR3 region is CASSSGSRAAGKTEAFF. CDR3 DNA sequence: TGTGCCAGCAGCTCCGGGTCTCGCGCGGCAGGGAAGACTGAAGCTTTCTTT. The full variable domain, in which reference TRBV11-3 and TRBJ1-1 provide the parts outside the CDR3, is EAGVVQSPRYKIIEKKQPVAFWCNPISGHNTLYWYLQNLGQGPELLIRYENEEAVDDSQLPKDRFSAERLKGVDSTLKIQPAELGDSAVYLCASSSGSRAAGKTEAFFGQGTRLTVV.

V usage is TRBV6-5 and J usage is TRBJ2-1, with 8 bases lining up with TRBD2. After removal of 0 bases from V and 3 bases from J, the junction contained 4 bases not matched to a gene. The V gene's germline CDR1 is MNHEY and CDR2 SVGAGI. The CDR3 length is 16 residues. Here the CDR3 reads CASSYSGLGGYNEQFF. CDR3 nucleotide sequence: TGTGCCAGCAGTTACTCGGGACTAGGTGGCTACAATGAGCAGTTCTTC.

The genes are TRBV6-5 and TRBJ1-2, with D maybe TRBD1 (5 bases). This CDR3 spans 15 amino acids. V lost 4 bases, J lost 3 bases, and 15 bases lay in between. Germline lookup yields CDR1 MNHEY and CDR2 SVGAGI. Written as DNA, the CDR3 is TGTGCCAGCAGTTCACGACAGATCCCACACTATGGCTACACCTTC. It is translated as CASSSRQIPHYGYTF.

This clone was found many times. The rearrangement joins TRBV6-2 or TRBV6-3 to TRBJ2-1; the match to TRBD2 covers 8 bases. The germline V gene has CDR1 MNHEY and CDR2 SVGEGT. V shed 6 bases and J 6 bases; nucleotides not matched to a gene: 7. The CDR3 is 14 residues long. The CDR3 DNA reads TGTGCCAGCAGCGGCGGGAGGTCTCGCAATGAGCAGTTCTTC. The encoded protein is CASSGGRSRNEQFF.

This clone came up a few times. V usage is TRBV4-2 and J usage is TRBJ1-1; TRBD1 is a possible D gene (5 bases). The CDR3 covers 18 residues. Trimming stripped 2 bases from V and 0 bases from J, with 19 bases between. Germline lookup yields CDR1 LGHNA and CDR2 YNFKEQ. The CDR3 sequence is CASSQWGGVGGLNTEAFF. As DNA, the CDR3 is TGTGCCAGCAGCCAATGGGGTGGGGTCGGGGGTTTGAACACTGAAGCTTTCTTT.

This sequence joins TRBV7-9 and TRBJ1-2, with D possibly being TRBD1 (6 bases). This CDR3 is built from 16 residues. Trimming cost V 4 bases and J 6 bases, with 21 bases left between them. The V gene's germline CDR1 is SEHNR and CDR2 FQNEAQ (reference sequence). This CDR3 is CASSSSVLTGAHGYTF. CDR3 coding DNA: TGTGCCAGCAGCTCTTCCGTGCTGACAGGTGCCCATGGCTACACCTTC.